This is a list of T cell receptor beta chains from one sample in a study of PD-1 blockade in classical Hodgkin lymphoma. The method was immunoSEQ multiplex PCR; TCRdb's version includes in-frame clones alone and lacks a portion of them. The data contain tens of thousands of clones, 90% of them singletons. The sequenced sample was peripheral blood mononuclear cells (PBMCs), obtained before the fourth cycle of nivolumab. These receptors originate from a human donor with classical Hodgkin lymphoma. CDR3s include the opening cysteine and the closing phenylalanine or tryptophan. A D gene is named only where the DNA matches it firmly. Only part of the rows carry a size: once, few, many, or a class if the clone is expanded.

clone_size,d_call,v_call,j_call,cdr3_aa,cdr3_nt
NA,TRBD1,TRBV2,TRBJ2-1,CASSEKAGTGNYNEQFF,TGTGCCAGCAGTGAAAAGGCAGGGACAGGGAACTACAATGAGCAGTTCTTC
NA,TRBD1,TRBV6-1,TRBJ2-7,CASSSTGTGRYEQYF,TGTGCCAGCAGTTCAACCGGGACAGGGCGGTACGAGCAGTACTTC
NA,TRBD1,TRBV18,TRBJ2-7,CASSPWTGRKPLHEQYF,TGTGCCAGCTCACCATGGACAGGGCGTAAACCTTTACACGAGCAGTACTTC
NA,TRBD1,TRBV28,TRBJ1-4,CASSSTGIPTNEKLFF,TGTGCCAGCAGTTCGACAGGGATCCCAACTAATGAAAAACTGTTTTTT
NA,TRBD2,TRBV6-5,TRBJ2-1,CASSPRTSGGYEQFF,TGTGCCAGCAGCCCTCGGACTAGCGGGGGCTATGAGCAGTTCTTC
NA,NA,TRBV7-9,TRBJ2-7,CASSLGISGVYEQYF,TGTGCCAGCAGCTTAGGAATCTCAGGGGTTTACGAGCAGTACTTC
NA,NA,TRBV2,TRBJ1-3,CASSDPNREGNTIYF,TGTGCCAGCAGTGACCCTAACAGGGAAGGAAACACCATATATTTT
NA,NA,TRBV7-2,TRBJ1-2,CASSWVEANYGYTF,TGTGCCAGCAGCTGGGTCGAGGCTAACTATGGCTACACCTTC
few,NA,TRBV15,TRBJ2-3,CATSRDGGGGPTDTQYF,TGTGCCACCAGCAGAGATGGGGGCGGGGGCCCCACAGATACGCAGTATTTT
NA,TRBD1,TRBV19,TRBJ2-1,CATSTRQGAMHNEQFF,TGTGCCACCTCAACTCGACAGGGGGCTATGCACAATGAGCAGTTCTTC
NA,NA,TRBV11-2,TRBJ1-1,CASSLSSLEAFF,TGTGCCAGCAGCTTAAGCAGCCTTGAAGCTTTCTTT
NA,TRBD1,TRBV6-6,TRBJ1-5,CASSRDRVGQPQHF,TGTGCCAGCAGTAGAGACAGGGTGGGTCAGCCCCAGCATTTT
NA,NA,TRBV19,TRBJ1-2,CASSTPGQGVYGYTF,TGTGCCAGTAGTACACCGGGACAAGGGGTCTATGGCTACACCTTC
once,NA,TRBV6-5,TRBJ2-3,CASSDRWTTDTQYF,TGTGCCAGCAGTGACAGGTGGACCACAGATACGCAGTATTTT
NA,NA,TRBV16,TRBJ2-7,CASSPGDRYYEQYF,TGTGCCAGCAGCCCCGGTGACAGATATTACGAGCAGTACTTC
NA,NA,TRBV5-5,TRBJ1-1,CASSLSYGTEAFF,TGTGCCAGCAGCTTGAGCTACGGCACTGAAGCTTTCTTT
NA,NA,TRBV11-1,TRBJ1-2,CASSLPDSYGYTF,TGTGCCAGCAGCTTACCGGACAGTTATGGCTACACCTTC
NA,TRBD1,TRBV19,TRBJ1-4,CASSTTGTNEKLFF,TGTGCCAGTAGTACGACAGGGACTAATGAAAAACTGTTTTTT